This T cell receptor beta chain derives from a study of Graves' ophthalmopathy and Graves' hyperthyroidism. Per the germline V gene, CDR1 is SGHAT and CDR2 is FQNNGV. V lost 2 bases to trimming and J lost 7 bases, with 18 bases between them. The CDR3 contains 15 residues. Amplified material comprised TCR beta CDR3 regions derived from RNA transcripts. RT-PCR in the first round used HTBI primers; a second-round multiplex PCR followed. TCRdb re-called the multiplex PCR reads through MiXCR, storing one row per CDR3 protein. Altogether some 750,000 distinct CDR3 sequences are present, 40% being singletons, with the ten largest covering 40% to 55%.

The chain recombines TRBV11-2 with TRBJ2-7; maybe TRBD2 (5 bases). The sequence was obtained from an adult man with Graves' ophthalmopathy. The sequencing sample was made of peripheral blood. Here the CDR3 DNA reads TGTGCCAGCAGCTTATTGTCGGGATCCCTCTTTGAGCAGTACTTC. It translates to CASSLLSGSLFEQYF. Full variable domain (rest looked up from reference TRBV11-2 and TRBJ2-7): EAGVAQSPRYKIIEKRQSVAFWCNPISGHATLYWYQQILGQGPKLLIQFQNNGVVDDSQLPKDRFSAERLKGVDSTLKIQPAKLEDSAVYLCASSLLSGSLFEQYFGPGTRLTVT.